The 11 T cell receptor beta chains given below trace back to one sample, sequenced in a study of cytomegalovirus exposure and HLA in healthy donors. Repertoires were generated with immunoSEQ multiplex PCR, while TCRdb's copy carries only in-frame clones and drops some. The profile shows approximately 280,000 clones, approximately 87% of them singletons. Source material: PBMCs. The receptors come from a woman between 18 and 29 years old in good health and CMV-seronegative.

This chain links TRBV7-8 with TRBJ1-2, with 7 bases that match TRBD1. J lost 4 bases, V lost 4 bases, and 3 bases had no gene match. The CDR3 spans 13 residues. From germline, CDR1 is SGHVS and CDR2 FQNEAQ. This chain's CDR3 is CASSSGQFYGYTF. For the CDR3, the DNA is TGTGCCAGCAGCTCGGGACAGTTCTATGGCTACACCTTC.

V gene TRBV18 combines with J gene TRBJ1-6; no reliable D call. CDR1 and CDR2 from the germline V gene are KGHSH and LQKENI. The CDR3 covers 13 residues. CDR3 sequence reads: CASGKDRNSPLHF. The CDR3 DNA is TGTGCATCCGGGAAGGATCGTAATTCACCCCTCCACTTT.

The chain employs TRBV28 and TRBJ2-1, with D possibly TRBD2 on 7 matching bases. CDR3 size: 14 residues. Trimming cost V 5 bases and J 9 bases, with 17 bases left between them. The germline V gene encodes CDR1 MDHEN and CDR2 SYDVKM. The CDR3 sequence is CASSPAGASGEQFF. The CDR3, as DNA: TGTGCCAGCAGTCCGGCGGGGGCGTCGGGTGAGCAGTTCTTC.

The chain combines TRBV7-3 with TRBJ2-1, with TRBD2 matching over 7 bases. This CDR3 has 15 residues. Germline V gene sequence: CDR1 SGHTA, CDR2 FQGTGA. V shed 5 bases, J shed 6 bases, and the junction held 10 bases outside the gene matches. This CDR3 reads CASSPTSGVGNEQFF. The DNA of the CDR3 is TGTGCCAGCAGCCCGACCAGCGGGGTCGGCAATGAGCAGTTCTTC.

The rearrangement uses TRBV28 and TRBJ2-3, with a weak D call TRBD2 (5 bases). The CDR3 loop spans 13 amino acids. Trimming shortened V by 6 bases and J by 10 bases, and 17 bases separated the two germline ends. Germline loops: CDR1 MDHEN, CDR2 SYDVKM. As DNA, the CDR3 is TGTGCCAGCAGGGCGGGCCATGCCCTTTCGCAGTATTTT. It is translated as CASRAGHALSQYF.

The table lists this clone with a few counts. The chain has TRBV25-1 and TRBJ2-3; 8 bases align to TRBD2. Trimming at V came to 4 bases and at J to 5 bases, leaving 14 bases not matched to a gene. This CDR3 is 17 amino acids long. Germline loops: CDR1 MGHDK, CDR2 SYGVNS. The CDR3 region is CASSVSQQRERIDTQYF. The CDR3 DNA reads TGTGCCAGCAGTGTATCCCAACAGCGGGAGAGGATAGATACGCAGTATTTT. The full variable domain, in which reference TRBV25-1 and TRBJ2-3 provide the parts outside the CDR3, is EADIYQTPRYLVIGTGKKITLECSQTMGHDKMYWYQQDPGMELHLIHYSYGVNSTEKGDLSSESTVSRIRTEHFPLTLESARPSHTSQYLCASSVSQQRERIDTQYFGPGTRLTVL.

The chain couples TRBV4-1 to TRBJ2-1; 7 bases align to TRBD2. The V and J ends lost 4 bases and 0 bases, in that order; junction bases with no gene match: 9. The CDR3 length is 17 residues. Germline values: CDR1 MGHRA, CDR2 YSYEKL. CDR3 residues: CASSPYLAASSYNEQFF. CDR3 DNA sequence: TGCGCCAGCAGCCCGTATCTAGCGGCCAGCTCCTACAATGAGCAGTTCTTC.

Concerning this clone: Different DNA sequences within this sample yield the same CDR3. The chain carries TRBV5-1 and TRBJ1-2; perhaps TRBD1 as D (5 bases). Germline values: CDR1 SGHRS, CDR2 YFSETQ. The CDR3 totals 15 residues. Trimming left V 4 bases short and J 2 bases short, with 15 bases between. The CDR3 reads CASSLGGAENYGYTF. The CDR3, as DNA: TGCGCCAGCAGCCTCGGAGGGGCGGAAAACTATGGCTACACCTTC.

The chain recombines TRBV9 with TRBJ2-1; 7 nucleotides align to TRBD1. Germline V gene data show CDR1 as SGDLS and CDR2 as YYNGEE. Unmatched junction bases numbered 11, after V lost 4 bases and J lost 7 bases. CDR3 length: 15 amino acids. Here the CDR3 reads CASSPRSLQGNEQFF. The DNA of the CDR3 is TGTGCCAGCAGCCCCAGAAGTTTACAGGGGAATGAGCAGTTCTTC.

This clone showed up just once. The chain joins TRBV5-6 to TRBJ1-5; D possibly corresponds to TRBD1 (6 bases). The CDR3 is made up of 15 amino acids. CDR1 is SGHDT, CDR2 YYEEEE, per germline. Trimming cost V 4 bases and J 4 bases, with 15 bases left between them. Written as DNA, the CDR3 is TGTGCCAGCAGCCCTGCGCCAGGGGTAAATCAGCCCCAGCATTTT. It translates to CASSPAPGVNQPQHF.

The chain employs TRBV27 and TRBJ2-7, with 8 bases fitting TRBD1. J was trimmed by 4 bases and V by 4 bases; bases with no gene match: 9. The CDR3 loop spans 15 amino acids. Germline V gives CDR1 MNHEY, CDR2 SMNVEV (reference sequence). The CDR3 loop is CASSSPGQGAYEQYF. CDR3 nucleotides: TGTGCCAGCAGTTCCCCTGGACAGGGAGCGTACGAGCAGTACTTC.